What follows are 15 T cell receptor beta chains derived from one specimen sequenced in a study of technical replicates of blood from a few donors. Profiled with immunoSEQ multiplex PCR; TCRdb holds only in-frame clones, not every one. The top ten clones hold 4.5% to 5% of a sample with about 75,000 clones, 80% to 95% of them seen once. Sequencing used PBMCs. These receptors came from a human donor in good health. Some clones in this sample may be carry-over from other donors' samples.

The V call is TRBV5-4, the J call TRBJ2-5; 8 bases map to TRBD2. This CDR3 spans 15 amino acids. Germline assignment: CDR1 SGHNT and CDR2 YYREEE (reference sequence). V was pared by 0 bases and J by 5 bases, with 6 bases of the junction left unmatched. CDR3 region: CASSLVPAGEETQYF. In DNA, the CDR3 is TGTGCCAGCAGCTTGGTCCCAGCGGGAGAGGAGACCCAGTACTTC.

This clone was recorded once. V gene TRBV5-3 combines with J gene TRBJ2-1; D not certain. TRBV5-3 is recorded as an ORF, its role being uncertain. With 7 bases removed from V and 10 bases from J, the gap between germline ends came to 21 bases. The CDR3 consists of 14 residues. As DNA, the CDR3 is TGTGCCAGACTACCGGTAGCTCCTTTTTACGAGCAGTTCTTC. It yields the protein CARLPVAPFYEQFF.

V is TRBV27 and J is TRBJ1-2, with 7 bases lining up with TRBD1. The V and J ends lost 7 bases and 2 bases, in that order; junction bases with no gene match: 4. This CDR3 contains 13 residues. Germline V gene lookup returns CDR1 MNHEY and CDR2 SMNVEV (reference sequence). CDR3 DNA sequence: TGTGCCAGCAAGAGCAGGGGGAACTATGGCTACACCTTC. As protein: CASKSRGNYGYTF.

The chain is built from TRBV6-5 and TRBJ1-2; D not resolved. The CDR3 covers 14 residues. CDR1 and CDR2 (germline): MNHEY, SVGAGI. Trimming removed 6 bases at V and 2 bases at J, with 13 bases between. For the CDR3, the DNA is TGTGCCAGCAGGACCCTCTCCGGGAACTATGGCTACACCTTC. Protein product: CASRTLSGNYGYTF.

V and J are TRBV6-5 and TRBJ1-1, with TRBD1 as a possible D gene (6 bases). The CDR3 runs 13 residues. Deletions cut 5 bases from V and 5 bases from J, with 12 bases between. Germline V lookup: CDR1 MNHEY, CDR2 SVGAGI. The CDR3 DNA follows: TGTGCCAGCAGTCACCAGGGGAGTACTGAAGCTTTCTTT. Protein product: CASSHQGSTEAFF.

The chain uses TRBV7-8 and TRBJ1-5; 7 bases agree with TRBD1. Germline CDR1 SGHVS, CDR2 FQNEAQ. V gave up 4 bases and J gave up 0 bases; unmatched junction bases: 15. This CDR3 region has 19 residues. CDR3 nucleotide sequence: TGTGCCAGCAGCTCACCCGGGACAGACCAAATACATAGCAATCAGCCCCAGCATTTT. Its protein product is CASSSPGTDQIHSNQPQHF.

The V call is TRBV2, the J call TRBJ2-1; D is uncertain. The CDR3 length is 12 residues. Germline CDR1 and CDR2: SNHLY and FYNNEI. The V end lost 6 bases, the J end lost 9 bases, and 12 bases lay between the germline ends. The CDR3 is CASSSRASEQFF. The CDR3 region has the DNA TGTGCCAGCAGCTCGCGAGCGAGTGAGCAGTTCTTC.

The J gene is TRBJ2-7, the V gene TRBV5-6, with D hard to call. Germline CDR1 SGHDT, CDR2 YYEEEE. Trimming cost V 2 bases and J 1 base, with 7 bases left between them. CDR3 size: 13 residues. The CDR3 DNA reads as TGTGCCAGCAGCTTAAGAGTTTCCTACGAGCAGTACTTC. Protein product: CASSLRVSYEQYF.

The CDR3 bases are TGTGCCAGCAGTCCGTATTTCAGGGGTAATCAGCCCCAGCATTTT. Translation gives CASSPYFRGNQPQHF. V gene TRBV6-5 combines with J gene TRBJ1-5, with D possibly TRBD1 on 6 matching bases. This CDR3 is 15 amino acids long. Germline loops: CDR1 MNHEY, CDR2 SVGAGI. V was trimmed by 5 bases and J by 4 bases, leaving 15 bases between them.

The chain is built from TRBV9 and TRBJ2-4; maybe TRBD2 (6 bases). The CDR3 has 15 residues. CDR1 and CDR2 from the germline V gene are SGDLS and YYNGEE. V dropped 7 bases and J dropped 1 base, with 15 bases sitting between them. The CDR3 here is CASPIAERAKNIQYF. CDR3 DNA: TGTGCCAGCCCTATAGCGGAACGGGCCAAAAACATTCAGTACTTC. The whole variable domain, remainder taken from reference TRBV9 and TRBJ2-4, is DSGVTQTPKHLITATGQRVTLRCSPRSGDLSVYWYQQSLDQGLQFLIQYYNGEERAKGNILERFSAQQFPDLHSELNLSSLELGDSALYFCASPIAERAKNIQYFGAGTRLSVL.

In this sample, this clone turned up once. The CDR3 nucleotides are TGTGCCAGCAGCCCGCGCCCCGACACTTACTACGAGCAGTACTTC. The encoded protein is CASSPRPDTYYEQYF. The chain employs TRBV7-2 and TRBJ2-7, with D hard to call. CDR3 length: 15 amino acids. Germline V lookup: CDR1 SGHTA, CDR2 FQGNSA. V dropped 5 bases and J dropped 3 bases, with 17 bases sitting between them.

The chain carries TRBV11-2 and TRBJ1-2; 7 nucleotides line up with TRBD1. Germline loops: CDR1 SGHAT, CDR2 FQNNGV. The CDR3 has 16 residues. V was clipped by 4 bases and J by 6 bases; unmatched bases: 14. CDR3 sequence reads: CASSSLVEGGIHGYTF. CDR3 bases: TGTGCCAGCAGCTCCTTAGTGGAAGGGGGCATCCATGGCTACACCTTC.

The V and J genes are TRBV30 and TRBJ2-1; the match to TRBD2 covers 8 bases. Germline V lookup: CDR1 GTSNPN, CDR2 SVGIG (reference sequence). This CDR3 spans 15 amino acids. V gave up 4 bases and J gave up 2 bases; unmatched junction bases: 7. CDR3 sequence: CAWIKAGGAYNEQFF. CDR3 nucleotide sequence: TGTGCCTGGATTAAGGCGGGAGGTGCCTACAATGAGCAGTTCTTC.

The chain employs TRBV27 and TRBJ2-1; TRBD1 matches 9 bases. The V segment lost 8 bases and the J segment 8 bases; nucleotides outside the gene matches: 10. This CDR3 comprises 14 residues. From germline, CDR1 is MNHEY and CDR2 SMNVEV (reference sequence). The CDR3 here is CASGDRALFDEQFF. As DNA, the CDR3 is TGTGCCAGCGGGGACAGGGCACTATTCGATGAGCAGTTCTTC.

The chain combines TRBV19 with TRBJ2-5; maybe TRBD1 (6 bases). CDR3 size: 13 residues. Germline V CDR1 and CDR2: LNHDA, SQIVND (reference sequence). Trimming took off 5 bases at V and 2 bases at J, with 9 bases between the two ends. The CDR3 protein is CASSVDRQETQYF. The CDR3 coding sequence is TGTGCCAGTAGTGTCGACAGGCAAGAGACCCAGTACTTC.